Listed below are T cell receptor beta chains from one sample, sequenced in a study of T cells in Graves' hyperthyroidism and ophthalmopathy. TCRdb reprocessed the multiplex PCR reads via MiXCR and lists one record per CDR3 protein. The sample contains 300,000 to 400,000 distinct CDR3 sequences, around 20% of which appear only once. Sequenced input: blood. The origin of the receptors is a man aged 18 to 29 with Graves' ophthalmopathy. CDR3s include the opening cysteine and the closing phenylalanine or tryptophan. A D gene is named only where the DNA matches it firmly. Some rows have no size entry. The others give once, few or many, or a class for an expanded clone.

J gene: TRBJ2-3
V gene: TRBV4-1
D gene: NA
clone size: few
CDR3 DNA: TGCGCCAGCAGCCAAGACCGGGGGATAACATTTAGCACAGATACGCAGTATTTT
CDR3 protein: CASSQDRGITFSTDTQYF

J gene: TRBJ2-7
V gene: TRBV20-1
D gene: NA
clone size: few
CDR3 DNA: TGCAGTGCTAGATTAACGGACTCCTACGAGCAGTACTTC
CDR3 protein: CSARLTDSYEQYF

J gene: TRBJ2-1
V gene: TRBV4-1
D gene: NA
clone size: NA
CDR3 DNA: TGCGCCAGCAGAGATACCCGGGACAAGGCCTACAATGAGCAGTTCTTC
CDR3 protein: CASRDTRDKAYNEQFF

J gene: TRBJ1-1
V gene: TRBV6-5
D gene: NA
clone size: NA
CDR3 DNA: TGTGCCAGCAGTTACTCCGGACTGCCGAACACTGAAGCTTTCTTT
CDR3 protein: CASSYSGLPNTEAFF

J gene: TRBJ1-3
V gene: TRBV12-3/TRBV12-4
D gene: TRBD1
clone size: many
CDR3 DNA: TGTGCCAGCAGTTCCCAACAGGGGGCTGGTGGAAACACCATATATTTT
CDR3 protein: CASSSQQGAGGNTIYF

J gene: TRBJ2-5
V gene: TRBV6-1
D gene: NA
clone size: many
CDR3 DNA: TGTGCCAGCAGACTATCCAGCGGAACCCAGTACTTC
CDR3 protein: CASRLSSGTQYF

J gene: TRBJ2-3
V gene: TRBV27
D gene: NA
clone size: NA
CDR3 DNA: NA
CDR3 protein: CASSSSDFRTDTQYF

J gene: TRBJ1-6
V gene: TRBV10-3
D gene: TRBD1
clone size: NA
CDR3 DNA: TGTGCCATCAGTGAATCAGGACAGGACCTTTCACCCCTCCACTTT
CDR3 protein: CAISESGQDLSPLHF

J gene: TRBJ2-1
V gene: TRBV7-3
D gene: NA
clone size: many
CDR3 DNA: TGTGCCAGCAGCCCTCGAAAGGGGGGGCCCCCGAATGAGCAGTTCTTC
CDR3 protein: CASSPRKGGPPNEQFF

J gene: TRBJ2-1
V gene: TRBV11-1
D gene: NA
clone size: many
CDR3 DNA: TGTGCCAGCAGCTTAGCGCTTGGTGAGCAGTTCTTC
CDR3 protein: CASSLALGEQFF

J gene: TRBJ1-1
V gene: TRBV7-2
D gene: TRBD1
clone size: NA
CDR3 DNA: TGTGCCAGCAGCTTAGCCTCGGGGGGGACAGGGGCCATGAACACTGAAGCTTTCTTT
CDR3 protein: CASSLASGGTGAMNTEAFF

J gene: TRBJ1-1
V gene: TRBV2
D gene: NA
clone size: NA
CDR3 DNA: TGTGCCAGCAGTGACGGGGGCGCCGGCACTGAAGCTTTCTTT
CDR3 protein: CASSDGGAGTEAFF

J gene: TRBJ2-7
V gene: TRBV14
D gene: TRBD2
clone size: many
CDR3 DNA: TGTGCCAGCAGCGAGACTAGCGTCGAGCAGTACTTC
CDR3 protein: CASSETSVEQYF

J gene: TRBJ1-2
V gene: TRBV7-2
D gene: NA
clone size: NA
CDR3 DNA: TGTGCCAGCAGCTTAGGCCGCGGGAAAAACTATGGCTACACCTTC
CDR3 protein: CASSLGRGKNYGYTF

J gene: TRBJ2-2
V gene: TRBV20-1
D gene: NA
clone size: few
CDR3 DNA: TGCAGTGCTAGCCCTTACTGGGCCGGGGAGCTGTTTTTT
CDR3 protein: CSASPYWAGELFF

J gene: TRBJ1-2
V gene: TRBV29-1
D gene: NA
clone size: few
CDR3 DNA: TGCAGCGTTCTTGGTTCCGTCGGCTATGGCTACACCTTC
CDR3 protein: CSVLGSVGYGYTF

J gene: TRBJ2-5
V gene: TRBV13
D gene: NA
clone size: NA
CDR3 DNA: TGTGCCAGCAGCTTAGGGACAAAGACCCAGTACTTC
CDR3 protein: CASSLGTKTQYF

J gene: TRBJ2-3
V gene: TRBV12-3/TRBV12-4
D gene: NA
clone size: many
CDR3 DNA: TGTGCCAGCAGTTTATCGGTCCTTGGGGCGGATACGCAGTATTTT
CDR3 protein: CASSLSVLGADTQYF

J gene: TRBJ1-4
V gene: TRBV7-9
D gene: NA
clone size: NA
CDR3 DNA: TGTGCCAGCAGCCTACAGGTCCGGGGTGAAAAACTGTTTTTT
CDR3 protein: CASSLQVRGEKLFF

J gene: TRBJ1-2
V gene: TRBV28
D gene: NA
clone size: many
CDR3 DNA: TGTGCCAGCAGACCCCGGGACATCTATGGCTACACCTTC
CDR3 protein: CASRPRDIYGYTF

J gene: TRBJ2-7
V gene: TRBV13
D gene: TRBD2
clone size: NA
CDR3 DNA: TGTGCCAGCAGCTTAGGGCTAGCGGGGGCCGACTACGACCAGTACTTC
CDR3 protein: CASSLGLAGADYDQYF

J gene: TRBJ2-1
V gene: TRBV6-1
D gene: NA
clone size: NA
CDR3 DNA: TGTGCCAGCAGTGAAATCGGGGGGCCGTACAATGAGCAGTTCTTC
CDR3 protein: CASSEIGGPYNEQFF

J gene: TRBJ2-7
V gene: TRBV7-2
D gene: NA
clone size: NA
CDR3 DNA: TGTGCCAGCAGCCCCGGGACGGGTGAGCAGTACTTC
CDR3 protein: CASSPGTGEQYF

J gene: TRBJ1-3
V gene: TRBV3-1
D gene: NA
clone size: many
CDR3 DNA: TGTGCCAGCAGCCGTCTGGACGCCGGAAACACCATATATTTT
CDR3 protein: CASSRLDAGNTIYF

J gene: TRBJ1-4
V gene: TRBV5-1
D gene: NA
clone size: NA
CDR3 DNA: TGCGCCAGCTCCCCGGAGGGGGCAACTAATGAAAAACTGTTTTTT
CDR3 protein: CASSPEGATNEKLFF

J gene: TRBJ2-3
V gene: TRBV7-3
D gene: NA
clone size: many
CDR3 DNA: TGTGCCAGCAGCCCCCAGGACGGCACAGATACGCAGTATTTT
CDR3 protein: CASSPQDGTDTQYF

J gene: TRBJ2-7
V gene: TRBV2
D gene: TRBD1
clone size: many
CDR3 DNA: TGTGCCAGCAGAAGGACAGGGGTGCTGGACGAGCAGTACTTC
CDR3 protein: CASRRTGVLDEQYF

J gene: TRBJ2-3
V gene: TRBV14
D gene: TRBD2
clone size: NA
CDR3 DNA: TGTGCCAGCAGCCAAGATCTAGGCGGGGGTACCGTCACGCAGTATTTT
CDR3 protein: CASSQDLGGGTVTQYF

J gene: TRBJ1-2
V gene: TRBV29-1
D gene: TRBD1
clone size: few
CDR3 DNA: TGCAGCGTTGAGTGGGAGGGGGCTGGCTACACCTTC
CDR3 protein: CSVEWEGAGYTF

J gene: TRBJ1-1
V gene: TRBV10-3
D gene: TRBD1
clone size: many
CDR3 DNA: TGTGCCATCAGAGACAGGGGGCTCGACACTGAAGCTTTCTTT
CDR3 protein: CAIRDRGLDTEAFF

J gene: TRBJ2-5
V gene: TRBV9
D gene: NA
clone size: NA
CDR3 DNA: TGTGCCAGCAGCGGATCGGGTCGGACCCAGTACTTC
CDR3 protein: CASSGSGRTQYF

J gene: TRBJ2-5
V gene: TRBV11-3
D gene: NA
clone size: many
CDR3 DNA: TGTGCCAGCAGCTTAAACGGAGAGACCCAGTACTTC
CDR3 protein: CASSLNGETQYF

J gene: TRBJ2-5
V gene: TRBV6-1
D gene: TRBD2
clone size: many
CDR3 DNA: TGTGCCAGTCGCGGGGGGATCAAAGAGACCCAGTACTTC
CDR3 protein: CASRGGIKETQYF

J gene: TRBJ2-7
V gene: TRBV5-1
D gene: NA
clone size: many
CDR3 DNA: TGCGCCAACAGCAGGATAAGTGTAACCTACGAGCAGTACTTC
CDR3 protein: CANSRISVTYEQYF

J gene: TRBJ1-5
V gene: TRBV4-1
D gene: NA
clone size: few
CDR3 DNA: TGCGCCAGCAGCCAAGAAAACGGAGATCAGCCCCAGCATTTT
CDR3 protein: CASSQENGDQPQHF

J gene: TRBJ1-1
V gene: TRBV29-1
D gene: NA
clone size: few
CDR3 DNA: TGCAGCGTGATGGGGGGAGGGTACACTGAAGCTTTCTTT
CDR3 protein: CSVMGGGYTEAFF

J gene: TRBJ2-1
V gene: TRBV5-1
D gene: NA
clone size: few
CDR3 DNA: TGCGCCAGCAGCTTGGTCATTGGAACGGAGACCTACAATGAGCAGTTCTTC
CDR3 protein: CASSLVIGTETYNEQFF

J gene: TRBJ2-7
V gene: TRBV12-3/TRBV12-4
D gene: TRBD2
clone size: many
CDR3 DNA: TGTGCCAGCAGTCCTGGCGGGGGGATCTACGAGCAGTACTTC
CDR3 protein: CASSPGGGIYEQYF

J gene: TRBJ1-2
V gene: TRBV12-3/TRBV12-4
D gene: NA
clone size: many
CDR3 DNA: TGTGCCAGCAGCTCCCCGAATTCTAACTATGGCTACACCTTC
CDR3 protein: CASSSPNSNYGYTF

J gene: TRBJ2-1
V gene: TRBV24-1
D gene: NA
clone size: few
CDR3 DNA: TGTGCCACCAGTTCAAGGACAGCGCCTAATGAGCAGTTCTTC
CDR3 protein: CATSSRTAPNEQFF

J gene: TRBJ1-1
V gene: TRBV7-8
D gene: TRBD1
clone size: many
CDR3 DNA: TGTGCCAGTCGACAGGGACAGAACACTGAAGCTTTCTTT
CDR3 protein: CASRQGQNTEAFF

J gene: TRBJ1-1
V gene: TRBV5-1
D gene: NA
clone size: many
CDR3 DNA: TGCGCCAGCAGCTTCACTCGGGCGGATAACACTGAAGCTTTCTTT
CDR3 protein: CASSFTRADNTEAFF

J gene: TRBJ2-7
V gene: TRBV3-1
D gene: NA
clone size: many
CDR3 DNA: TGTGCCAGCAGCCAACATACAGGGAGTGAGCAGTACTTC
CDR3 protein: CASSQHTGSEQYF

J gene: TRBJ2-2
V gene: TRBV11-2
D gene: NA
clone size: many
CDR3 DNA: TGTGCCAGCAGCACGCCCGCGAACACCGGGGAGCTGTTTTTT
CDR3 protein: CASSTPANTGELFF

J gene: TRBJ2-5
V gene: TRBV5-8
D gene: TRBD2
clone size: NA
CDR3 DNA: TGTGCCAGCAGCTTGGGATTCGGGGGGACTAGTGAAGAGACCCAGTACTTC
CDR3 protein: CASSLGFGGTSEETQYF

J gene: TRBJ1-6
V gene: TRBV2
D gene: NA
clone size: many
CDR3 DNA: TGTGCCAGCAGTGTCGGGGGAGGCTATAATTCACCCCTCCACTTT
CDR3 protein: CASSVGGGYNSPLHF

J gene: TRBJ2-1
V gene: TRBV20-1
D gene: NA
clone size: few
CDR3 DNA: TGCAGTGCTAAGGGGCCAGGGGGGCAGGTCTTC
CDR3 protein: CSAKGPGGQVF

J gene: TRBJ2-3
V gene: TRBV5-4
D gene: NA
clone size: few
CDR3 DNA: TGTGCCAGCAGCCCGGTCGATACAGATACGCAGTATTTT
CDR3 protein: CASSPVDTDTQYF

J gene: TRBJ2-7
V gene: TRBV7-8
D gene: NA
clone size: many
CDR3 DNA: TGTGCCAGCAGCCCCCTTGACGCGATAAATCCCTACGAGCAGTACTTC
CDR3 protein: CASSPLDAINPYEQYF

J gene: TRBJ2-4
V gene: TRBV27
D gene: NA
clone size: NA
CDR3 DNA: TGTGCCAGCAGTTTATCGCTAGCCAAAAACATTCAGTACTTC
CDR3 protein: CASSLSLAKNIQYF

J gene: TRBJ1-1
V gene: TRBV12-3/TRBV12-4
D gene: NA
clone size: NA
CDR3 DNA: TGTGCCAGCAGTTTAGGAGGCCAGTTCGCTTTCTTT
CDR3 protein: CASSLGGQFAFF

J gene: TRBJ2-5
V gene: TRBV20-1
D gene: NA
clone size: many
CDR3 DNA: TGCAGTGCTAGACTCCTCGCAAGTGGAGAGACCCAGTACTTC
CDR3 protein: CSARLLASGETQYF

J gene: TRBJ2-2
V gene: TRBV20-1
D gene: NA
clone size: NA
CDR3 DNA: TGCAGTGCTTCTGACACTTTCCGGTCCGGGGAGCTGTTTTTT
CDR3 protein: CSASDTFRSGELFF

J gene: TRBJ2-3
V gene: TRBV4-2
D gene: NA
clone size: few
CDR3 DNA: TGTGCCAGCAGCCAAGAGGGAACCAGGGGCCTTACAGATACGCAGTATTTT
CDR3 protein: CASSQEGTRGLTDTQYF

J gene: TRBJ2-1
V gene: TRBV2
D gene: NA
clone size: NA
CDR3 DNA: TGTGCCAGCAGTGAGGTGGGCAGGGGTCCCTACAATGAGCAGTTCTTC
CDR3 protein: CASSEVGRGPYNEQFF

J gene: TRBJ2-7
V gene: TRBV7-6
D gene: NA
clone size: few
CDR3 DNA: TGTGCCAGCAGTCCTCTACGAGGGGCCAGGGGCGTTGCCTACGAGCAGTACTTC
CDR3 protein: CASSPLRGARGVAYEQYF

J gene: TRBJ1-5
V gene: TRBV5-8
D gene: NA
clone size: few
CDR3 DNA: TGTGCCAGTTGGGGCCGAAACGATCAGCCCCAGCATTTT
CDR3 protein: CASWGRNDQPQHF

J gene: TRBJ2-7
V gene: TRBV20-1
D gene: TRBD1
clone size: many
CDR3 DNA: TGCAGTGCTTCGGGACAGGGCCACGAGCAGTACTTC
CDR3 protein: CSASGQGHEQYF

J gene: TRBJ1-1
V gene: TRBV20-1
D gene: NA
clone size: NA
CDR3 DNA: TGCAGTGCGAGGTCCAACTACGCGAACACTGAAGCTTTCTTT
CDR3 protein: CSARSNYANTEAFF